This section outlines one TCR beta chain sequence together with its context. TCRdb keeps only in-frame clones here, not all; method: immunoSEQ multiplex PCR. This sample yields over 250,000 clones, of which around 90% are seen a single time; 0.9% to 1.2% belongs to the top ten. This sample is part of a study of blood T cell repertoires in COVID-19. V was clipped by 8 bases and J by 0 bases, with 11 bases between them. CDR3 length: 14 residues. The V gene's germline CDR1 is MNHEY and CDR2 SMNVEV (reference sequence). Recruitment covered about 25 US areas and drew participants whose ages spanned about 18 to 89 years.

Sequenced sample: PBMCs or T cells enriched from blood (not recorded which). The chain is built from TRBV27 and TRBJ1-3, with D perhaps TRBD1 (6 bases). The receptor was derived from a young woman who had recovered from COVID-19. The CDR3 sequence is CASSRGGSGNTIYF. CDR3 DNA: TGTGCCAGCTCAAGAGGGGGCTCTGGAAACACCATATATTTT.